This passage covers 10 T cell receptor beta chains from one sample sequenced in a study of blood T cell repertoires in COVID-19. The assay was immunoSEQ multiplex PCR, and TCRdb's table has in-frame clones only and misses some. The sample records roughly 93,000 clones, roughly nine tenths being singletons. The sequencing input was peripheral blood. These receptors were collected from a man in his fifties with acute or convalescent COVID-19.

This chain joins TRBV7-3 and TRBJ2-5, with D tentatively TRBD1 (5 bases). Trimming took off 5 bases at V and 4 bases at J, with 11 bases between the two ends. CDR1 SGHTA and CDR2 FQGTGA come from the germline V gene. CDR3 size: 13 residues. CDR3 coding DNA: TGTGCCAGCAGCCAGGGCGCTGTAGAGACCCAGTACTTC. Residues: CASSQGAVETQYF.

The V call is TRBV4-1, the J call TRBJ1-2; possibly TRBD1 for D (6 bases). CDR3 length: 15 amino acids. Germline assignment: CDR1 MGHRA and CDR2 YSYEKL. Trimming took off 3 bases at V and 4 bases at J, with 15 bases between the two ends. The CDR3 bases are TGCGCCAGCAGCCAGACAGGCCTTGGCACCTATGGCTACACCTTC. This encodes CASSQTGLGTYGYTF.

This clone appeared a single time. The rearrangement joins TRBV6-5 to TRBJ1-1; D ambiguous. This CDR3 contains 14 residues. The germline CDR1 and CDR2 sequences are MNHEY and SVGAGI. V shed 7 bases and J shed 0 bases, with 12 bases lying between them. CDR3 region: CASNSPPLNTEAFF. In DNA form, the CDR3 reads TGTGCCAGCAACTCCCCGCCCTTGAACACTGAAGCTTTCTTT.

The V and J genes are TRBV7-9 and TRBJ1-1; no clear D gene. This CDR3 has 14 residues. CDR1 is SEHNR and CDR2 is FQNEAQ in the germline V gene (reference sequence). The germline V and J ends were trimmed by 2 bases and 6 bases, with 13 bases remaining between them. The CDR3 region has the DNA TGTGCCAGCAGCTTAAAGGGAGGTCGGGCTGAAGCTTTCTTT. Translating it yields CASSLKGGRAEAFF.

This chain connects TRBV2 to TRBJ2-7; 9 bases map to TRBD1. Germline V CDR1 and CDR2: SNHLY, FYNNEI. The V segment lost 4 bases and the J segment 5 bases; nucleotides outside the gene matches: 6. This CDR3 has 14 amino acids. In nucleotides, the CDR3 is TGTGCCAGCAGTGTTCGGGACAGGGAAAACGAGCAGTACTTC. It translates to CASSVRDRENEQYF.

This chain joins TRBV27 and TRBJ1-3; D is unclear. The CDR3 contains 14 residues. V lost 2 bases and J 3 bases, leaving 8 bases between the germline ends. Germline assignment: CDR1 MNHEY and CDR2 SMNVEV (reference sequence). The CDR3 is CASSLREGGNTIYF. CDR3 coding DNA: TGTGCCAGCAGTTTAAGGGAGGGTGGAAACACCATATATTTT.

The J gene is TRBJ1-2, the V gene TRBV25-1, with 9 nucleotides matching TRBD1. Trimming cost V 7 bases and J 6 bases; bases outside gene matches: 3. The CDR3 length is 12 residues. Per the germline V gene, CDR1 is MGHDK and CDR2 is SYGVNS. The CDR3 sequence is CASKGDRDGYTF. In DNA, the CDR3 is TGTGCCAGCAAGGGGGACAGGGATGGCTACACCTTC.

This chain connects TRBV30 to TRBJ1-5; D is perhaps TRBD1 (6 bases). The CDR3 sequence is 19 residues long. V shed 0 bases and J shed 0 bases, with 21 bases lying between them. Germline V gene lookup returns CDR1 GTSNPN and CDR2 SVGIG (reference sequence). CDR3 nucleotides: TGTGCCTGGAGTGTATTCCGCCCCGGACAGTACTATAGCAATCAGCCCCAGCATTTT. Protein: CAWSVFRPGQYYSNQPQHF.

This chain uses TRBV10-3 with TRBJ2-5; 15 positions match TRBD2. J was trimmed by 2 bases and V by 2 bases; bases with no gene match: 0. The V gene's germline CDR1 is ENHRY and CDR2 SYGVKD. This CDR3 contains 16 residues. CDR3 nucleotides: TGTGCCATCAGTGAGGGACTAGCGGGGGGGCAAGAGACCCAGTACTTC. Protein: CAISEGLAGGQETQYF.

Only a few counts were recorded for this clone. The chain combines TRBV27 with TRBJ1-2, with TRBD1 matching 10 bases. Trimming at V came to 4 bases and at J to 7 bases, leaving 6 bases not matched to a gene. The CDR3 has 14 amino acids. In germline, CDR1 is MNHEY, CDR2 SMNVEV (reference sequence). For the CDR3, the DNA is TGTGCCAGCAGTTCACAGACAGGGGGCGGTGGCTACACCTTC. Its translation: CASSSQTGGGGYTF.